This T cell receptor beta chain was sequenced during a study of blood T cell repertoires in COVID-19. Overall study context: The study drew acute and convalescent COVID-19 samples from the United States, Italy and Spain. From T cells, B-cell-depleted T cells, or PBMCs came the material, which was cDNA or gDNA.

The authors' processing: Quantification of nucleated cells was approximated via reference gene primer amplification. The method was immunoSEQ multiplex PCR; TCRdb's version includes in-frame clones alone and lacks a portion of them. The V and J calls and clone size are taken from that table; D and trimming were inferred from the DNA. The sample consists of about 190,000 clones, 60% to 80% of them appearing once. V gave up 5 bases and J gave up 2 bases, with 18 bases separating them. The germline V gene encodes CDR1 SGHTA and CDR2 FQGNSA. The CDR3 loop spans 16 amino acids. The material sequenced was peripheral blood. The rearrangement joins TRBV7-2 to TRBJ2-5, with D tentatively TRBD2 (7 bases). The sequence was collected from a man aged 55 to 70 with active or convalescent COVID-19. The CDR3 DNA reads as TGTGCCAGCAGCCTACGCTTAGGGGGGGAGCAAGAGACCCAGTACTTC. Protein sequence: CASSLRLGGEQETQYF.